This T cell receptor beta chain was retrieved from a study of EBV T-cell therapy then PD-1 blockade in nasopharyngeal carcinoma. Treatment denoted: AdE1-LMPpoly-expanded autologous EBV-specific T-cell therapy followed by anti-PD-1 nivolumab. Of note for this clone: Its antigen is unidentified.

TCRdb's table, derived via immunoSEQ multiplex PCR, lists solely in-frame clones and lacks some. The table lists 20,000 to 25,000 clones, approximately 80% of them singletons. The sample was CD8+ T cells from blood, taken at roughly day 61 from a patient whose treatment included autologous EBV-specific T cells and nivolumab. The clonotype was recovered from a man in his forties with nasopharyngeal carcinoma.

The CDR3 DNA reads as TGTGCCAGCAGCTTGAACTGGTTGCCGAACACCGGGGAGCTGTTTTTT. It yields the protein CASSLNWLPNTGELFF. This chain joins TRBV7-2 and TRBJ2-2; D unresolved. Germline CDR1 and CDR2: SGHTA and FQGNSA. The CDR3 length is 16 residues. V was clipped by 3 bases and J by 0 bases, with 11 bases between them. Together with reference TRBV7-2 and TRBJ2-2, the CDR3 gives the full variable domain: GAGVSQSPSNKVTEKGKDVELRCDPISGHTALYWYRQSLGQGLEFLIYFQGNSAPDKSGLPSDRFSAERTGGSVSTLTIQRTQQEDSAVYLCASSLNWLPNTGELFFGEGSRLTVL.